The 22 T cell receptor beta chains in this list originate from one sample, sequenced in a study of blood T cell repertoires in COVID-19. TCRdb's copy holds only in-frame clones and misses some; the assay was immunoSEQ multiplex PCR. The sample contains about 200,000 clones, 75% to 90% of which appear only once. Sequenced sample: peripheral blood. These TCRs come from a human donor in a cohort sampled during active COVID-19.

The chain uses TRBV28 and TRBJ1-3, with 10 bases that match TRBD1. V gave up 8 bases and J gave up 3 bases; unmatched junction bases: 4. This CDR3 is 14 amino acids long. Germline CDR1 is MDHEN and CDR2 is SYDVKM. CDR3 amino acids: CASGDRGVGNTIYF. The CDR3 DNA sequence: TGTGCCAGCGGGGACAGGGGTGTTGGAAACACCATATATTTT.

V gene TRBV6-4 combines with J gene TRBJ1-6; maybe TRBD1 (5 bases). The CDR3 contains 14 residues. V was pared by 6 bases and J by 3 bases, with 9 bases between. Germline CDR1 MRHNA, CDR2 SNTAGT. The CDR3 DNA reads as TGTGCCAGCAGCGTGGGGGGCTATAATTCACCCCTCCACTTT. Amino acids: CASSVGGYNSPLHF.

The V gene is TRBV5-1, the J gene TRBJ1-3; 8 positions match TRBD1. The junction had 5 bases not matched to a gene; V was cut back by 5 bases and J by 7 bases. CDR1 SGHRS and CDR2 YFSETQ come from the germline V gene. CDR3 length: 13 amino acids. The CDR3 sequence: CASSERTGNTIYF. The CDR3 DNA sequence: TGCGCCAGCAGTGAGAGGACAGGGAACACCATATATTTT.

CDR3 region: CASSGLTGQLNQPQHF. CDR3 coding DNA: TGTGCCAGTAGTGGACTCACGGGACAGCTGAATCAGCCCCAGCATTTT. The chain recombines TRBV19 with TRBJ1-5, with 7 bases aligning to TRBD1. Trimming cost V 5 bases and J 4 bases; bases outside gene matches: 11. The germline V gene encodes CDR1 LNHDA and CDR2 SQIVND (reference sequence). The CDR3 consists of 16 residues.

The chain is built from TRBV5-1 and TRBJ2-5; perhaps TRBD1 as D (6 bases). V was trimmed by 5 bases and J by 5 bases, leaving 16 bases between them. This CDR3 has 14 residues. The germline V gene has CDR1 SGHRS and CDR2 YFSETQ. The CDR3 region is CASRRPTGYETQYF. In nucleotides, the CDR3 is TGCGCCAGCAGAAGACCTACAGGGTACGAGACCCAGTACTTC.

CDR3 DNA: TGTGCCAGCAGCCACAGCCCCGGGACAGGGGGCAATGAGCAGTTCTTC. As protein: CASSHSPGTGGNEQFF. The chain uses TRBV7-9 and TRBJ2-1, with 11 bases lining up with TRBD1. The ends lost 5 bases at V and 6 bases at J; junction bases unmatched: 9. Germline V gives CDR1 SEHNR, CDR2 FQNEAQ (reference sequence). The CDR3 sequence is 16 residues long.

The CDR3 DNA follows: TGTGCCAGCAGTAGCCCAGGGCGGAATTCACCCCTCCACTTT. This codes for CASSSPGRNSPLHF. This chain links TRBV28 with TRBJ1-6, with a tentative D call TRBD1 (5 bases). There are 14 residues in the CDR3. Trimming cost V 5 bases and J 7 bases, with 12 bases left between them. Germline V lookup: CDR1 MDHEN, CDR2 SYDVKM.

The chain couples TRBV6-6 to TRBJ2-1; possibly TRBD1 for D (6 bases). Trimming pared 6 bases from V and 10 bases from J, leaving 19 bases between. Germline loops: CDR1 MNHNY, CDR2 SVGAGI (reference sequence). The CDR3 is made up of 14 amino acids. The CDR3 protein is CASRPGTRRGEQFF. In DNA, the CDR3 is TGTGCCAGCAGACCCGGGACACGACGCGGAGAGCAGTTCTTC.

Here the CDR3 reads CASSHRDKGLAGFNEQFF. CDR3 nucleotide sequence: TGTGCCAGCAGCCATCGGGACAAGGGACTAGCGGGATTCAATGAGCAGTTCTTC. The chain joins TRBV11-2 to TRBJ2-1; 13 positions match TRBD2. Losses at the gene ends were 5 bases for V and 6 bases for J; bases not matched to a gene: 13. CDR1 and CDR2 from the germline V gene are SGHAT and FQNNGV. The CDR3 is 18 amino acids.

The chain couples TRBV7-3 to TRBJ2-1, with D possibly matching TRBD1 (6 bases). CDR3 length: 16 residues. Per germline, CDR1 SGHTA and CDR2 FQGTGA. Trimming stripped 0 bases from V and 7 bases from J, with 16 bases between. The DNA of the CDR3 is TGTGCCAGCAGCTTAACCCGAGGGGGTAGAGGTAATGAGCAGTTCTTC. This gives the protein CASSLTRGGRGNEQFF.

The V gene is TRBV30, the J gene TRBJ1-1; D perhaps matches TRBD1 (5 bases). The CDR3 contains 14 residues. Trimming removed 0 bases from V and 0 bases from J, with 8 bases in between. The germline V gene encodes CDR1 GTSNPN and CDR2 SVGIG (reference sequence). DNA for the CDR3: TGTGCCTGGAGTGTTCCAGGGATGAACACTGAAGCTTTCTTT. Its translation: CAWSVPGMNTEAFF.

This chain connects TRBV5-4 to TRBJ2-3; D uncertain. Between the trimmed V and J ends, which lost 1 base and 5 bases, there was a span of 8 bases. The CDR3 loop spans 13 amino acids. Germline V lookup: CDR1 SGHNT, CDR2 YYREEE (reference sequence). CDR3 region: CASSLRVGDTQYF. The DNA for the CDR3 is TGTGCCAGCAGCTTGCGGGTGGGAGATACGCAGTATTTT.

This chain uses TRBV27 with TRBJ2-7; D is perhaps TRBD1 (5 bases). This CDR3 contains 14 residues. In germline, CDR1 is MNHEY, CDR2 SMNVEV (reference sequence). The V end was cut by 2 bases, the J end by 3 bases, with 11 bases between. DNA of the CDR3: TGTGCCAGCAGTTTAGGACATGGAGTCTACGAGCAGTACTTC. This sequence encodes CASSLGHGVYEQYF.

This chain connects TRBV5-4 to TRBJ1-6, with D unresolved. The V and J ends lost 0 bases and 9 bases respectively, with 4 bases between them. The CDR3 runs to 12 residues. Germline V gene data show CDR1 as SGHNT and CDR2 as YYREEE (reference sequence). CDR3 residues: CASSLDSSPLHF. CDR3 nucleotides: TGTGCCAGCAGCTTGGATAGTTCACCCCTCCACTTT.

Only one count was recorded for this clone. The chain links TRBV7-3 to TRBJ2-7; TRBD2 matches 14 bases. CDR1 is SGHTA, CDR2 FQGTGA, per germline. The V and J ends lost 5 bases and 4 bases, in that order; junction bases with no gene match: 7. The CDR3 totals 16 residues. In DNA form, the CDR3 reads TGTGCCAGCAGCCCCGGGACTAGCGGGAGTAGATACGAGCAGTACTTC. It encodes CASSPGTSGSRYEQYF. Full variable domain (missing parts from reference TRBV7-3 and TRBJ2-7): GAGVSQTPSNKVTEKGKYVELRCDPISGHTALYWYRQSLGQGPEFLIYFQGTGAADDSGLPNDRFFAVRPEGSVSTLKIQRTERGDSAVYLCASSPGTSGSRYEQYFGPGTRLTVT.

The V and J genes are TRBV6-5 and TRBJ2-1; TRBD2 might be the D (5 bases). CDR1 is MNHEY and CDR2 is SVGAGI in the germline V gene. The V end lost 0 bases, the J end lost 7 bases, and 10 bases lay between the germline ends. This CDR3 spans 14 amino acids. This CDR3 reads CASSYSVGANEQFF. DNA for the CDR3: TGTGCCAGCAGTTACTCGGTGGGAGCAAATGAGCAGTTCTTC.

V and J are TRBV7-9 and TRBJ2-7; 10 nucleotides agree with TRBD1. This CDR3 comprises 14 residues. Per the germline V gene, CDR1 is SEHNR and CDR2 is FQNEAQ (reference sequence). After removal of 6 bases from V and 6 bases from J, the junction contained 8 bases not matched to a gene. CDR3 residues: CASSFGQGGFEQYF. In DNA form, the CDR3 reads TGTGCCAGCAGTTTCGGACAGGGGGGATTCGAGCAGTACTTC.

The V call is TRBV6-5, the J call TRBJ1-2; TRBD1 is a possible D gene (6 bases). The CDR3 covers 13 residues. Germline V gene data show CDR1 as MNHEY and CDR2 as SVGAGI. V lost 5 bases, J lost 2 bases, and 9 bases lay in between. The CDR3 region has the DNA TGTGCCAGCAGTACTACAGGGAACTATGGCTACACCTTC. Amino acid sequence: CASSTTGNYGYTF.

V is TRBV28 and J is TRBJ1-2, with D perhaps TRBD1 (6 bases). The CDR3 extends over 14 amino acids. Trimming took off 6 bases at V and 0 bases at J, with 11 bases between the two ends. Per germline, CDR1 MDHEN and CDR2 SYDVKM. This chain's CDR3 is CASRLRGTNYGYTF. DNA for the CDR3: TGTGCCAGCAGACTAAGGGGGACTAACTATGGCTACACCTTC.

The rearrangement links TRBV4-3 to TRBJ2-2; TRBD1 is a possible D gene (6 bases). Trimming removed 4 bases at V and 6 bases at J, with 12 bases between. Looked up from germline, CDR1 is LGHNA and CDR2 is YSLEER. There are 14 residues in the CDR3. In DNA, the CDR3 is TGCGCCAGCAGCCCTCAGCAGGGGTCCGGGGAGCTGTTTTTT. It is translated as CASSPQQGSGELFF.

V usage is TRBV4-1 and J usage is TRBJ2-1; tentative D call: TRBD1 (7 bases). Deletions cut 5 bases from V and 0 bases from J, with 11 bases between. This CDR3 is built from 15 residues. Germline V gives CDR1 MGHRA, CDR2 YSYEKL. As DNA, the CDR3 is TGCGCCAGCAGCGGCAGGGGGGACTCCTACAATGAGCAGTTCTTC. Translating gives CASSGRGDSYNEQFF.

The chain employs TRBV18 and TRBJ2-7; 10 bases agree with TRBD1. This CDR3 region has 15 residues. CDR1 and CDR2 from the germline V gene are KGHSH and LQKENI. The ends lost 3 bases at V and 3 bases at J; junction bases unmatched: 5. The CDR3 nucleotides read TGTGCCAGCTCACCGGGACAGGGGAGTGGCTACGAGCAGTACTTC. Translating it yields CASSPGQGSGYEQYF.